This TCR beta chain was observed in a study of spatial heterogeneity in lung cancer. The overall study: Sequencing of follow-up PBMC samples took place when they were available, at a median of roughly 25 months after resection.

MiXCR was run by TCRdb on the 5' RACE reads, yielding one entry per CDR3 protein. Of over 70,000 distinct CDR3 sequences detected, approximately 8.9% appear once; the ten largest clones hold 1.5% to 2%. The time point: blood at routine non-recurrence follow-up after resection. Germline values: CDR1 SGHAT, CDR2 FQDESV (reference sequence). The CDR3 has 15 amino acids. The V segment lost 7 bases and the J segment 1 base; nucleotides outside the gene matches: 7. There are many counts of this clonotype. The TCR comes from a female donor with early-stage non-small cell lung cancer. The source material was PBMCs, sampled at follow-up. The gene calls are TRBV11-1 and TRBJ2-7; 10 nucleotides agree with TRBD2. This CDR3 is CASTRTSGESYEQYF. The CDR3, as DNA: TGTGCCAGCACTCGGACTAGCGGTGAATCCTACGAGCAGTACTTC.